These 14 T cell receptor beta chains were all obtained from the same sample, sequenced in a study of T cells after yellow fever vaccination (dated by TCRdb to about 2019). According to the study, the label for this sample's treatment or condition signals: live attenuated yellow fever vaccine strain. The receptor library was made with 5' RACE. Sequencing was carried out with an Illumina NovaSeq 6000. The public sequencing data were trimmed at Q25 with fastp and processed into clonotypes with MiXCR by TCRdb, which kept only in-frame beta chains. CDR3 protein duplicates are merged, each entry listing the most common genes and DNA. The sample profile shows some 350,000 distinct CDR3 sequences; about 4% of them were found once. The top ten clones comprise roughly 26% of the sample. The starting material was PBMCs, obtained 5 days after the yellow fever booster vaccination. These receptors were taken from a man aged 18 to 30 who received the YFV17D yellow fever vaccine.

This clonotype was seen repeatedly, ten times or more. V gene TRBV4-3 combines with J gene TRBJ1-2; maybe TRBD1 (5 bases). The germline V gene has CDR1 LGHNA and CDR2 YSLEER. V gave up 4 bases and J gave up 1 base, with 10 bases separating them. CDR3 size: 14 residues. This CDR3 is CASSLDTINYGYTF. DNA for the CDR3: TGCGCCAGCAGCCTGGACACCATTAACTATGGCTACACCTTC.

This clonotype was recorded many times. This CDR3 reads CASSQGTGRNTGELFF. CDR3 nucleotide sequence: TGCGCCAGCAGCCAAGGTACAGGAAGGAACACCGGGGAGCTGTTTTTT. The chain couples TRBV4-1 to TRBJ2-2; maybe TRBD1 (5 bases). Trimming removed 1 base at V and 1 base at J, with 10 bases between. Germline V CDR1 and CDR2: MGHRA, YSYEKL. This CDR3 is built from 16 residues.

This clonotype showed up many times. The chain couples TRBV10-3 to TRBJ2-3; D remains ambiguous. Germline assignment: CDR1 ENHRY and CDR2 SYGVKD. Trimming took off 6 bases at V and 0 bases at J, with 16 bases between the two ends. The CDR3 is made up of 16 amino acids. The CDR3 here is CAIRGGQSPSTDTQYF. The CDR3 DNA is TGTGCCATCAGGGGTGGGCAGTCTCCTAGCACAGATACGCAGTATTTT.

This clonotype was seen more than once but under ten times. The CDR3 DNA follows: TGCGCCAGCAGCTTGGACCCGGGTGGCTCACCCCTCCACTTT. Translation: CASSLDPGGSPLHF. The genes are TRBV5-1 and TRBJ1-6, with no clear D. Trimming left V 0 bases short and J 10 bases short, with 11 bases between. The CDR3 is 14 amino acids. Germline-derived CDR1 and CDR2 are SGHRS and YFSETQ. Full variable domain (outside the CDR3, taken from reference TRBV5-1 and TRBJ1-6): KAGVTQTPRYLIKTRGQQVTLSCSPISGHRSVSWYQQTPGQGLQFLFEYFSETQRNKGNFPGRFSGRQFSNSRSEMNVSTLELGDSALYLCASSLDPGGSPLHFGNGTRLTVT.

The V call is TRBV11-2, the J call TRBJ1-6, with D possibly matching TRBD1 (5 bases). CDR1 is SGHAT, CDR2 FQNNGV, per germline. V was pared by 3 bases and J by 11 bases, with 14 bases between. The CDR3 extends over 14 amino acids. CDR3 in amino acids: CASSFSLPGTPLHF. CDR3 nucleotide sequence: TGTGCCAGCAGCTTTTCGCTGCCAGGGACACCCCTCCACTTT. The entire variable domain, with the rest obtained from reference TRBV11-2 and TRBJ1-6, is as follows: EAGVAQSPRYKIIEKRQSVAFWCNPISGHATLYWYQQILGQGPKLLIQFQNNGVVDDSQLPKDRFSAERLKGVDSTLKIQPAKLEDSAVYLCASSFSLPGTPLHFGNGTRLTVT.

The table lists this clonotype with a few counts. The V and J genes are TRBV4-3 and TRBJ2-1, with 15 positions matching TRBD2. This CDR3 comprises 19 residues. Germline CDR1 LGHNA, CDR2 YSLEER. The V and J ends lost 0 bases and 10 bases, in that order; junction bases with no gene match: 13. The CDR3 sequence: CASSQDSDAGTSGGLEQFF. CDR3 DNA sequence: TGCGCCAGCAGCCAAGATTCCGACGCCGGGACTAGCGGGGGGCTCGAGCAGTTCTTC.

This clonotype was observed many times. The J gene is TRBJ2-3, the V gene TRBV5-1; D is ambiguous. The CDR3 loop spans 13 amino acids. Germline V gene sequence: CDR1 SGHRS, CDR2 YFSETQ. Deletions cut 0 bases from V and 6 bases from J, with 8 bases between. CDR3: CASSLGDKDTQYF. Written as DNA, the CDR3 is TGCGCCAGCAGCTTGGGAGATAAGGATACGCAGTATTTT.

This clonotype was seen ten or more times. The rearrangement links TRBV7-9 to TRBJ2-5, with 8 nucleotides matching TRBD1. The CDR3 runs 14 residues. V was clipped by 3 bases and J by 2 bases; unmatched bases: 2. Germline CDR1 reads SEHNR; CDR2 reads FQNEAQ (reference sequence). The CDR3 reads CASSFGDRQETQYF. In DNA form, the CDR3 reads TGTGCCAGCAGCTTCGGGGACAGGCAAGAGACCCAGTACTTC.

This clonotype was seen at least ten times. V is TRBV6-5 and J is TRBJ2-1; D ambiguous. The CDR3 runs to 13 residues. Trimming cost V 2 bases and J 5 bases, with 7 bases left between them. Germline V gene lookup returns CDR1 MNHEY and CDR2 SVGAGI. CDR3 in amino acids: CASSYGRNNEQFF. The CDR3 bases are TGTGCCAGCAGTTACGGCAGAAACAATGAGCAGTTCTTC.

V gene TRBV28 combines with J gene TRBJ2-7; TRBD1 matches at 9 bases. Germline CDR1 reads MDHEN; CDR2 reads SYDVKM. The V and J ends lost 4 bases and 6 bases, in that order; junction bases with no gene match: 7. The CDR3 runs 14 residues. CDR3 DNA sequence: TGTGCCAGCAGTTCAGGACAGGGGCAGGGCGAGCAGTACGTC. Amino acids: CASSSGQGQGEQYV.

This sequence joins TRBV20-1 and TRBJ1-2; D may be TRBD1 (6 bases). CDR3 length: 11 residues. From germline, CDR1 is DFQATT and CDR2 SNEGSKA (reference sequence). The V gene lost 5 bases and the J gene lost 4 bases, with 8 bases spanning the gap. The CDR3 nucleotides are TGCAGTGCTCAACAGGGCTATGGCTACACCTTC. Its protein product is CSAQQGYGYTF.

This clonotype appeared many times. This chain connects TRBV7-2 to TRBJ2-7, with 7 bases that match TRBD1. The CDR3 runs 12 residues. CDR1 and CDR2 (germline): SGHTA, FQGNSA. The V and J ends lost 6 bases and 3 bases, in that order; junction bases with no gene match: 2. The CDR3 DNA reads TGTGCCAGCAGGCGGACAGGCTACGAGCAGTACTTC. Amino acids: CASRRTGYEQYF. The full variable domain, completed using reference TRBV7-2 and TRBJ2-7, is GAGVSQSPSNKVTEKGKDVELRCDPISGHTALYWYRQSLGQGLEFLIYFQGNSAPDKSGLPSDRFSAERTGGSVSTLTIQRTQQEDSAVYLCASRRTGYEQYFGPGTRLTVT.

This clonotype occurred a few times. The genes are TRBV7-6 and TRBJ2-1; D gene uncertain. The germline V and J ends were trimmed by 0 bases and 9 bases, with 12 bases remaining between them. The CDR3 covers 14 residues. In germline, CDR1 is SGHVS, CDR2 FNYEAQ. The CDR3 coding sequence is TGTGCCAGCAGCTTAGCTTTTTCGGGTGTTGAGCAGTTCTTC. This sequence encodes CASSLAFSGVEQFF.

This clonotype turned up a few times. This chain connects TRBV21-1 to TRBJ2-5. TRBV21-1 is a pseudogene. This CDR3 is 12 amino acids long. This CDR3 is CASNLDVGTQYF. CDR3 bases: TGTGCCAGCAACCTAGACGTCGGGACCCAGTACTTC.